The sequence of this T cell receptor beta chain was determined in a study of T cell responses to AZD1222 COVID-19 vaccine. General study results and limits: In all cases, repertoires were sampled only after the peak T cell response.

Germline CDR1 is MNHEY and CDR2 is SVGAGI. The CDR3 runs to 15 residues. Trimming stripped 0 bases from V and 0 bases from J, with 9 bases between. Regarding this clone: Its antigen is not known.

TCRdb's table, derived via immunoSEQ multiplex PCR, lists solely in-frame clones and lacks some. The sample shows approximately 130,000 clones, approximately 82% of them seen only once. The rearrangement uses TRBV6-5 and TRBJ2-7, with D hard to call. This sample comprised peripheral blood, obtained 28 days after the second AZD1222 dose. The source is an adult who received the AZD1222 COVID-19 vaccine. The CDR3 spells CASSYSGSSSYEQYF. The CDR3 nucleotides read TGTGCCAGCAGTTACTCTGGTTCGAGCTCCTACGAGCAGTACTTC.